This entry features one TCR beta chain sequence. Its antigen is as yet unknown. The sample originates from a study of cytomegalovirus exposure and HLA in healthy donors. General study results and limits: In a later analysis, at a false discovery rate of 0.05, some 15,000 TCR beta sequences were associated with HLA alleles. Looking again later, the authors saw that most CMV-associated TCR beta chains seemed HLA-restricted.

Amplification used 60 Vbeta primers and 13 Jbeta primers. Some clones are missing from TCRdb's copy, which holds only in-frame ones; the method was immunoSEQ multiplex PCR. The sample includes 150,000 to 180,000 clones, 70% to 85% seen only once; the top ten take roughly 2%. In germline, CDR1 is LGHNA, CDR2 YNFKEQ. CDR3 length: 14 amino acids. The ends lost 6 bases at V and 5 bases at J; junction bases unmatched: 10. Sequencing was carried out using PBMCs. The V and J genes are TRBV4-2 and TRBJ2-7; TRBD1 aligns across 7 bases. The TCR sequence derives from a man aged 25 to 40 in good health and CMV-seronegative. The CDR3 DNA is TGTGCCAGCAGTCCTCCGACAGGGTCCGACGAGCAGTACTTC. Its protein is CASSPPTGSDEQYF.